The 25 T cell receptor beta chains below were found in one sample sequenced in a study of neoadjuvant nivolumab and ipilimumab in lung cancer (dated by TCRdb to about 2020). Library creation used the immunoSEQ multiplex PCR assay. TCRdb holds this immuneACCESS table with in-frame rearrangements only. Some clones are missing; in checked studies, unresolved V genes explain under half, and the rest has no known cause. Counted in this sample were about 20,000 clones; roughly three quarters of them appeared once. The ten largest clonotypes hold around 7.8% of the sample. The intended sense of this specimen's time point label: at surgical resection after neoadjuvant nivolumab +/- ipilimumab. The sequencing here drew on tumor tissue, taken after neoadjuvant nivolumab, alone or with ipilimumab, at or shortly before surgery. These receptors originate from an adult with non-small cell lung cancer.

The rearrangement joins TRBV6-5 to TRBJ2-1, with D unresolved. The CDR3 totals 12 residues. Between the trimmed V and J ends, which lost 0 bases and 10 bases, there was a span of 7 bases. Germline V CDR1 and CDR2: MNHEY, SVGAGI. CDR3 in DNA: TGTGCCAGCAGTTACTCGGTCGGCGAGCAGTTCTTC. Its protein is CASSYSVGEQFF.

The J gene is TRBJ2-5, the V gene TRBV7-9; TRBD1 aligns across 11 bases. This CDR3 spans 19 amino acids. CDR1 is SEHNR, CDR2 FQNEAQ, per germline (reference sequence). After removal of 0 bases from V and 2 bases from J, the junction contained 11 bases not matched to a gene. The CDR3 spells CASSLAPGTGGRIQETQYF. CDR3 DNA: TGTGCCAGCAGCTTAGCTCCAGGGACAGGGGGGCGGATACAAGAGACCCAGTACTTC.

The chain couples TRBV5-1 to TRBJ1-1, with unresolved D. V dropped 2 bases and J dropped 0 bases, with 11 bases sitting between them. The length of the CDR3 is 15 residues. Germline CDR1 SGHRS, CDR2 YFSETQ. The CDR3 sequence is CASSFGTLMNTEAFF. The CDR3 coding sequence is TGCGCCAGCAGCTTCGGCACCCTCATGAACACTGAAGCTTTCTTT.

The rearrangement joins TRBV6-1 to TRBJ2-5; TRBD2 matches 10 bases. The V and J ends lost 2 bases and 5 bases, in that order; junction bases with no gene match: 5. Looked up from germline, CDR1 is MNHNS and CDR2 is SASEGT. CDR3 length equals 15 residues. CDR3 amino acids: CASSEPSGGYETQYF. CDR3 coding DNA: TGTGCCAGCAGTGAACCTAGCGGGGGCTACGAGACCCAGTACTTC.

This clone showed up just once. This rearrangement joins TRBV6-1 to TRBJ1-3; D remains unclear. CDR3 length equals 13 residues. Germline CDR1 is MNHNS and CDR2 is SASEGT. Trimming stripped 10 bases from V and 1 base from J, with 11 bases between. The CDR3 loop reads CATSHNSGNTIYF. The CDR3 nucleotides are TGTGCCACCTCACATAATTCTGGAAACACCATATATTTT.

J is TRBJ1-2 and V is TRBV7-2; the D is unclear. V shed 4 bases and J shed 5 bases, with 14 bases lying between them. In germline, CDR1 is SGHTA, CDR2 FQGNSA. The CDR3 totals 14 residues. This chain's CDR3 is CASSSGIGGYGYTF. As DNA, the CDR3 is TGTGCCAGCAGCTCCGGGATTGGCGGGTATGGCTACACCTTC.

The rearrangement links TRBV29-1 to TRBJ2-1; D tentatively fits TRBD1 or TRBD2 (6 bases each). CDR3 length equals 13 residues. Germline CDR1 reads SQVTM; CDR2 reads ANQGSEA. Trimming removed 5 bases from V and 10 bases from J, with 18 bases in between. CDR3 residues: CSVRGVGPGEQFF. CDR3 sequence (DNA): TGCAGCGTTAGGGGGGTGGGCCCGGGGGAGCAGTTCTTC.

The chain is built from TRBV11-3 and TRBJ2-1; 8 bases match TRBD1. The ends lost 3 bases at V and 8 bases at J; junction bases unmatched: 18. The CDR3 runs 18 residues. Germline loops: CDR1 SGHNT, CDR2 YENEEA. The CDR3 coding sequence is TGTGCCAGCAGCTTCGCCTATCGGACAGGGACAAATTGGGATGAGCAGTTCTTC. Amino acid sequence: CASSFAYRTGTNWDEQFF.

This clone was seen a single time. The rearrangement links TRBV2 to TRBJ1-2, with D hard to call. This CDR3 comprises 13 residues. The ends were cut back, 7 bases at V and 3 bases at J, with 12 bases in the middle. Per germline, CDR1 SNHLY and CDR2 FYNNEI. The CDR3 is CASIARAYYGYTF. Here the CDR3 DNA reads TGTGCCAGCATCGCTCGGGCGTACTATGGCTACACCTTC.

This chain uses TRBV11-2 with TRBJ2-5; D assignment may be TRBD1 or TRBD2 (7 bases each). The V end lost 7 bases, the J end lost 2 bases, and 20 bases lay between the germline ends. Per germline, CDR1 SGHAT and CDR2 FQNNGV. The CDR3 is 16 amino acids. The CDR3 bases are TGTGCCAGCACCAAAACTTACAGGGGACTACAAGAGACCCAGTACTTC. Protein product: CASTKTYRGLQETQYF.

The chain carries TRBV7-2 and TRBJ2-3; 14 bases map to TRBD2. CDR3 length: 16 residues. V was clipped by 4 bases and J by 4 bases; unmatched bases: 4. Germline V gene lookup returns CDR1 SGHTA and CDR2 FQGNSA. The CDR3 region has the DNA TGTGCCAGCAGCTCAGGACTAGCGGGGGGTGCAGATACGCAGTATTTT. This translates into CASSSGLAGGADTQYF. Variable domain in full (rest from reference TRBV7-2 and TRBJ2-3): GAGVSQSPSNKVTEKGKDVELRCDPISGHTALYWYRQSLGQGLEFLIYFQGNSAPDKSGLPSDRFSAERTGGSVSTLTIQRTQQEDSAVYLCASSSGLAGGADTQYFGPGTRLTVL.

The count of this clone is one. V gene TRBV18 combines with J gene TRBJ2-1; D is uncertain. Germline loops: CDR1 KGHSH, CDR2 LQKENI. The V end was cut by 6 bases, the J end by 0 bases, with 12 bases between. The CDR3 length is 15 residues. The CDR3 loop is CASSSTQSSYNEQFF. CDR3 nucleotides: TGTGCCAGCTCCTCAACCCAGAGCTCCTACAATGAGCAGTTCTTC.

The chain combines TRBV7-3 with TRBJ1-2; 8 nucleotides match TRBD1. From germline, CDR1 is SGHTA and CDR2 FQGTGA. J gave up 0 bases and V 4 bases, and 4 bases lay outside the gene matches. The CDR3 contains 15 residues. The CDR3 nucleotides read TGTGCCAGCAGCTATCGGACAGGGCCTAACTATGGCTACACCTTC. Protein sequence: CASSYRTGPNYGYTF. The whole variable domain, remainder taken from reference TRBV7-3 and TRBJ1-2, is GAGVSQTPSNKVTEKGKYVELRCDPISGHTALYWYRQSLGQGPEFLIYFQGTGAADDSGLPNDRFFAVRPEGSVSTLKIQRTERGDSAVYLCASSYRTGPNYGYTFGSGTRLTVV.

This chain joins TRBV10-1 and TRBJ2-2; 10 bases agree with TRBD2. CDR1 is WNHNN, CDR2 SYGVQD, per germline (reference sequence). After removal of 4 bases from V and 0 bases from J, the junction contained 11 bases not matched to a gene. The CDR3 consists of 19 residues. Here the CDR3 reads CASSGPAGGHSPNTGELFF. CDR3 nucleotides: TGCGCCAGCAGTGGGCCAGCGGGGGGGCATTCCCCGAACACCGGGGAGCTGTTTTTT.

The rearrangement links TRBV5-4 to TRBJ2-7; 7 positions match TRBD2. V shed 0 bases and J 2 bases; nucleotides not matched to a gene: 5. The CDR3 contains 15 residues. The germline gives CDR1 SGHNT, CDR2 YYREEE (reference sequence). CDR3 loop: CASSLASSGTYEQYF. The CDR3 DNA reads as TGTGCCAGCAGCTTGGCGTCTAGCGGAACCTACGAGCAGTACTTC.

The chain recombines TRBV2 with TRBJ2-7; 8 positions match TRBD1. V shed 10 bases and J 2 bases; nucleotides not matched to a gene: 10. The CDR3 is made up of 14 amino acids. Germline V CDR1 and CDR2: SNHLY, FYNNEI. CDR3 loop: CATRRGRGPYEQYF. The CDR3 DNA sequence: TGTGCCACCCGGAGGGGCAGGGGGCCCTACGAGCAGTACTTC.

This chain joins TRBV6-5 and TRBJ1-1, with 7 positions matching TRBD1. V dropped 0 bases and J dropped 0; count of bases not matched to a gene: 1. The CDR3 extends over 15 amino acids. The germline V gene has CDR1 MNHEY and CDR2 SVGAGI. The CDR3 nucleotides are TGTGCCAGCAGTTACTCGACAGGGTTGAACACTGAAGCTTTCTTT. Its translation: CASSYSTGLNTEAFF.

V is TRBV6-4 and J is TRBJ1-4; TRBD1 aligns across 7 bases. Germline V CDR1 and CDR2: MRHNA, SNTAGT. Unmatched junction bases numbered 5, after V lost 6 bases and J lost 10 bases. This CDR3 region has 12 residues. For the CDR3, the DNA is TGTGCCAGCAGAACCTCAGGGGGAAAACTGTTTTTT. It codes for CASRTSGGKLFF.

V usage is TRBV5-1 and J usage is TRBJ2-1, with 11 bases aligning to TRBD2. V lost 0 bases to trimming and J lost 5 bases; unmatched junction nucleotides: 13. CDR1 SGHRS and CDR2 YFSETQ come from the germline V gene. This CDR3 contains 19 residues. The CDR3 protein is CASSLEASGGKTTDNEQFF. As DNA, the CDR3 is TGCGCCAGCAGCTTGGAGGCTAGCGGGGGGAAGACGACGGACAATGAGCAGTTCTTC.

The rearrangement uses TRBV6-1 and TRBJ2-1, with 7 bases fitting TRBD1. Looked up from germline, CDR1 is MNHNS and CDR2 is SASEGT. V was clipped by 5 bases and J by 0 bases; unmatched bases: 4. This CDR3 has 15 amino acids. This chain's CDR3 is CASSRTGDSYNEQFF. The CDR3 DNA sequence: TGTGCCAGCAGTAGGACAGGCGACTCCTACAATGAGCAGTTCTTC.

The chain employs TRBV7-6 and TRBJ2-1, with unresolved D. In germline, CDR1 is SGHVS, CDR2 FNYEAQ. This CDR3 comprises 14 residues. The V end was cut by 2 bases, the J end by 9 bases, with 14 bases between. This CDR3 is CASSLSGVKGEQFF. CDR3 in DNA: TGTGCCAGCAGCTTATCTGGGGTTAAGGGTGAGCAGTTCTTC.

CDR3 nucleotide sequence: TGTGCCAGCAGCCAAGGCCGGGGAGACTATGGCTACACCTTC. This encodes CASSQGRGDYGYTF. The chain couples TRBV14 to TRBJ1-2, with D uncertain. Trimming removed 1 base at V and 3 bases at J, with 9 bases between. Germline values: CDR1 SGHDN, CDR2 FVKESK. This CDR3 is 14 amino acids long.

DNA of the CDR3: TGTGCCAGCAGCCCGCCGGTTTCTCGGGCCAACGTCCTGACTTTC. It yields the protein CASSPPVSRANVLTF. The chain carries TRBV7-9 and TRBJ2-6; no firm D call. Germline V gene lookup returns CDR1 SEHNR and CDR2 FQNEAQ (reference sequence). CDR3 length: 15 amino acids. V was clipped by 5 bases and J by 5 bases, with 13 bases between them.

The DNA for the CDR3 is TGTGCCAGCAGCGTGCCCCGGGGCTATGGCTACACCTTC. Protein sequence: CASSVPRGYGYTF. This chain connects TRBV5-8 to TRBJ1-2; D is ambiguous. V dropped 4 bases and J dropped 4 bases, with 11 bases sitting between them. Germline V gene data show CDR1 as SGHTS and CDR2 as YDEGEE. CDR3 length: 13 residues.

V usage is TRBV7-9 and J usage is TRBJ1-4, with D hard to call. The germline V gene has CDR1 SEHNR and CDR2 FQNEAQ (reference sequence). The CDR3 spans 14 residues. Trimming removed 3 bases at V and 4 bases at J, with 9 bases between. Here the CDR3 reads CASSFGGINEKLFF. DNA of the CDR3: TGTGCCAGCAGCTTTGGAGGGATTAATGAAAAACTGTTTTTT.